Each of the 21 T cell receptor beta chains below was sequenced from the same sample in a study of cytomegalovirus exposure and HLA in healthy donors. The PCR had 60 Vbeta and 13 Jbeta primers. TCRdb's table, derived via immunoSEQ multiplex PCR, lists solely in-frame clones and lacks some. The table lists 150,000 to 200,000 clones, under 85% of them singletons, with around 1.6% in the top ten. Source material: PBMCs. Receptor source: a woman between 25 and 40 years old in good health and CMV-seronegative.

This sequence joins TRBV29-1 and TRBJ2-7; TRBD2 agrees at 8 bases. Trimming at V came to 1 base and at J to 8 bases, leaving 7 bases not matched to a gene. The CDR3 covers 13 residues. CDR1 and CDR2 (germline): SQVTM, ANQGSEA. The chain's CDR3 is CSVEVAGLPQQYF. In DNA, the CDR3 is TGCAGCGTTGAAGTAGCGGGACTCCCTCAGCAGTACTTC.

The sample holds one count of this clone. V and J are TRBV4-1 and TRBJ2-7, with D perhaps matching TRBD1 (6 bases). CDR1 and CDR2 from the germline V gene are MGHRA and YSYEKL. The CDR3 runs 15 residues. V lost 5 bases to trimming and J lost 0 bases, with 14 bases between them. The CDR3 nucleotides read TGCGCCAGCAGCGTCGGTGACAGGAGCTCCTACGAGCAGTACTTC. It yields the protein CASSVGDRSSYEQYF.

This chain connects TRBV5-4 to TRBJ2-1; possibly TRBD2 for D (6 bases). Trimming removed 4 bases from V and 1 base from J, with 15 bases in between. This CDR3 comprises 16 residues. CDR1 and CDR2 (germline): SGHNT, YYREEE (reference sequence). CDR3 sequence reads: CASSSRASGSYNEQFF. The CDR3 coding sequence is TGTGCCAGCAGCAGCCGCGCGAGCGGGTCCTACAATGAGCAGTTCTTC.

In its sample, this clone was seen a few times. Different DNA sequences within this sample yield the same CDR3. V usage is TRBV18 and J usage is TRBJ2-7; TRBD1 matches at 8 bases. The CDR3 totals 14 residues. The germline V gene has CDR1 KGHSH and CDR2 LQKENI. J gave up 2 bases and V 2 bases, and 2 bases lay outside the gene matches. As DNA, the CDR3 is TGTGCCAGCTCACCAGGACAGGGCGCCTACGAGCAGTACTTC. This translates into CASSPGQGAYEQYF.

This clone was observed a few times. J is TRBJ2-3 and V is TRBV14, with 7 bases matching TRBD1. V lost 4 bases, J lost 3 bases, and 13 bases stayed unmatched. This CDR3 is 17 amino acids long. Germline V gives CDR1 SGHDN, CDR2 FVKESK. The CDR3 DNA follows: TGTGCCAGCAGCCCTCGACAGGGAAACTGGGCTACAGATACGCAGTATTTT. Its protein product is CASSPRQGNWATDTQYF.

This chain joins TRBV18 and TRBJ2-3, with D perhaps matching TRBD1 (5 bases). Looked up from germline, CDR1 is KGHSH and CDR2 is LQKENI. V lost 1 base and J lost 0, with 8 bases in between. The CDR3 totals 15 residues. The CDR3 loop reads CASSPQQGSTDTQYF. The DNA for the CDR3 is TGTGCCAGCTCACCACAGCAGGGTAGCACAGATACGCAGTATTTT.

The J gene is TRBJ2-5, the V gene TRBV30; D is possibly TRBD2 (6 bases). The CDR3 totals 13 residues. V gave up 1 base and J gave up 4 bases, with 10 bases separating them. Germline loops: CDR1 GTSNPN, CDR2 SVGIG (reference sequence). CDR3 nucleotide sequence: TGTGCCTGGAGTGGGCCAGCGGGAGAGACCCAGTACTTC. Protein: CAWSGPAGETQYF.

The chain employs TRBV7-2 and TRBJ1-5; 7 nucleotides match TRBD1. The V gene's germline CDR1 is SGHTA and CDR2 FQGNSA. This CDR3 spans 14 amino acids. The junction had 4 bases not matched to a gene; V was cut back by 3 bases and J by 5 bases. The CDR3: CASSFSGGDQPQHF. CDR3 sequence (DNA): TGTGCCAGCAGCTTTTCAGGGGGAGATCAGCCCCAGCATTTT.

V usage is TRBV5-1 and J usage is TRBJ2-5; D might be TRBD1 (5 bases). The V and J ends lost 3 bases and 5 bases respectively, with 11 bases between them. The CDR3 totals 13 residues. In germline, CDR1 is SGHRS, CDR2 YFSETQ. Here the CDR3 DNA reads TGCGCCAGCAGCTACCCAGGGATGGAGACCCAGTACTTC. It is translated as CASSYPGMETQYF.

The rearrangement links TRBV7-3 to TRBJ2-1; possibly TRBD2 for D (6 bases). The germline V gene encodes CDR1 SGHTA and CDR2 FQGTGA. The CDR3 is made up of 15 amino acids. V was cut by 2 bases and J by 4 bases, with 12 bases left in between. As DNA, the CDR3 is TGTGCCAGCAGCTTAGTGGGCGGGGAGTACAATGAGCAGTTCTTC. Protein product: CASSLVGGEYNEQFF.

The rearrangement uses TRBV30 and TRBJ2-2; no definite D call. CDR1 is GTSNPN, CDR2 SVGIG, per germline (reference sequence). V was cut by 3 bases and J by 6 bases, with 8 bases left in between. This CDR3 has 12 amino acids. DNA of the CDR3: TGTGCCTGGAGGAGGCGGCCCGGGGAGCTGTTTTTT. Translation: CAWRRRPGELFF.

A few counts support this clone. The V call is TRBV5-6, the J call TRBJ2-1, with 13 bases that match TRBD2. The junction had 5 bases not matched to a gene; V was cut back by 3 bases and J by 8 bases. CDR3 length equals 15 residues. Germline V gene sequence: CDR1 SGHDT, CDR2 YYEEEE. CDR3 sequence (DNA): TGTGCCAGCAGCTGGGGGACTAGCGGGGTCTATGAGCAGTTCTTC. Its protein is CASSWGTSGVYEQFF.

The rearrangement uses TRBV20-1 and TRBJ1-2; D remains unclear. V shed 6 bases and J shed 2 bases, with 7 bases lying between them. The germline gives CDR1 DFQATT, CDR2 SNEGSKA (reference sequence). This CDR3 comprises 11 residues. CDR3 bases: TGCAGTGCGGATAGCAACTATGGCTACACCTTC. Residues: CSADSNYGYTF.

This chain connects TRBV5-1 to TRBJ1-1; D may be TRBD1 (6 bases). V lost 4 bases, J lost 5 bases, and 18 bases lay in between. The CDR3 loop spans 15 amino acids. In germline, CDR1 is SGHRS, CDR2 YFSETQ. The CDR3 loop reads CASSHHRGMGTEAFF. The DNA for the CDR3 is TGCGCCAGCAGCCACCATAGGGGGATGGGGACTGAAGCTTTCTTT.

The chain joins TRBV28 to TRBJ2-3, with TRBD1 as a possible D gene (5 bases). CDR3 length: 15 amino acids. Trimming pared 4 bases from V and 7 bases from J, leaving 18 bases between. Germline assignment: CDR1 MDHEN and CDR2 SYDVKM. The CDR3 sequence is CASSYRGSTWNTQYF. The CDR3 DNA follows: TGTGCCAGCAGTTATAGGGGATCAACCTGGAATACGCAGTATTTT. Combining the CDR3 with reference TRBV28 and TRBJ2-3 gives the whole variable domain DVKVTQSSRYLVKRTGEKVFLECVQDMDHENMFWYRQDPGLGLRLIYFSYDVKMKEKGDIPEGYSVSREKKERFSLILESASTNQTSMYLCASSYRGSTWNTQYFGPGTRLTVL.

The chain employs TRBV6-1 and TRBJ2-1; D perhaps matches TRBD2 (6 bases). The CDR3 contains 18 residues. CDR1 is MNHNS and CDR2 is SASEGT in the germline V gene. V gave up 1 base and J gave up 0 bases, with 16 bases separating them. CDR3 residues: CASSEVRGGVSSYNEQFF. CDR3 nucleotide sequence: TGTGCCAGCAGTGAAGTCCGGGGCGGGGTTAGCTCCTACAATGAGCAGTTCTTC.

The chain has TRBV11-3 and TRBJ2-7, with 7 positions matching TRBD2. The V gene end was trimmed by 1 base and the J gene end by 5 bases; junction bases not matched to a gene: 5. Per the germline V gene, CDR1 is SGHNT and CDR2 is YENEEA. There are 14 residues in the CDR3. CDR3 in DNA: TGTGCCAGCAGCTTAGGAGGGAGGGCAAACGAGCAGTACTTC. It is translated as CASSLGGRANEQYF.

The chain is built from TRBV7-9 and TRBJ1-6; D remains ambiguous. CDR1 and CDR2 from the germline V gene are SEHNR and FQNEAQ (reference sequence). This CDR3 contains 13 residues. The germline V and J ends were trimmed by 0 bases and 8 bases, with 5 bases remaining between them. CDR3 in amino acids: CASSLAGDSPLHF. Here the CDR3 DNA reads TGTGCCAGCAGCTTAGCCGGGGATTCACCCCTCCACTTT.

The genes are TRBV28 and TRBJ1-1, with 7 nucleotides matching TRBD1. CDR3 length: 15 amino acids. Per germline, CDR1 MDHEN and CDR2 SYDVKM. The V and J ends lost 6 bases and 4 bases, in that order; junction bases with no gene match: 11. The CDR3 coding sequence is TGTGCCAGCAGACCATGGACAGGAGGGAGCACTGAAGCTTTCTTT. Protein sequence: CASRPWTGGSTEAFF.

The chain joins TRBV9 to TRBJ1-1; 7 positions match TRBD1. CDR3 length equals 11 residues. J was trimmed by 7 bases and V by 6 bases; bases with no gene match: 3. Per the germline V gene, CDR1 is SGDLS and CDR2 is YYNGEE. The CDR3 DNA sequence: TGTGCCAGCACCGGACAGGATGAAGCTTTCTTT. It is translated as CASTGQDEAFF.

J is TRBJ2-7 and V is TRBV5-6, with TRBD2 matching over 9 bases. Germline CDR1 is SGHDT and CDR2 is YYEEEE. Trimming cost V 0 bases and J 2 bases; bases outside gene matches: 9. CDR3 size: 17 residues. The CDR3 here is CASSLDVSGSYTYEQYF. CDR3 DNA: TGTGCCAGCAGCTTGGATGTTAGCGGGAGTTATACCTACGAGCAGTACTTC.